This TCR beta chain originates from a study of blood T cell repertoires in COVID-19. Overall study: COVID-19 samples collected from the United States, Italy and Spain covered acute and convalescent phases. The analysed material was cDNA or gDNA that came from T cells, B-cell-depleted T cells, or PBMCs.

As processed by the authors: Quantification of nucleated cells was approximated via reference gene primer amplification. TCRdb's table, derived via immunoSEQ multiplex PCR, lists solely in-frame clones and lacks some. That table gives V, J and clone size, and the DNA gave D and trimming. Of roughly 190,000 clones listed, around four fifths are singletons. Deletions cut 4 bases from V and 4 bases from J, with 15 bases between. This CDR3 contains 15 residues. Germline CDR1 SGHRS, CDR2 YFSETQ. The sequence derives from a human donor in a cohort sampled during active COVID-19. The sequencing input was peripheral blood. This chain connects TRBV5-1 to TRBJ1-3; D ambiguous. This CDR3 reads CASSPYSIEGNTIYF. The CDR3 region has the DNA TGCGCCAGCAGCCCCTATAGCATCGAGGGAAACACCATATATTTT.